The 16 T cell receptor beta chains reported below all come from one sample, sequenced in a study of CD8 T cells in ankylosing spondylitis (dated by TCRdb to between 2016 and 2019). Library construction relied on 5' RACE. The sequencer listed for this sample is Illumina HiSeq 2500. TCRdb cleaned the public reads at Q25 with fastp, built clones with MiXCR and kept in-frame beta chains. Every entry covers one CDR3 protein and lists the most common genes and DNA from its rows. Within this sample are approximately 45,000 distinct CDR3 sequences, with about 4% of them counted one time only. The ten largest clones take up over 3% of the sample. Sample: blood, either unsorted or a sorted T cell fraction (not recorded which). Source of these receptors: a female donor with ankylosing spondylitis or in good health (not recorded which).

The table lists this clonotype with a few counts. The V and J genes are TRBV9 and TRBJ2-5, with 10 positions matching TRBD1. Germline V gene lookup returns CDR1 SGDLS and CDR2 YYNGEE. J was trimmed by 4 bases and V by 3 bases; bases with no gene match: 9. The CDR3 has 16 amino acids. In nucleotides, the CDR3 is TGTGCCAGCAGCGCGACAGGGGGCGGGATGGGAGAGACCCAGTACTTC. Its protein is CASSATGGGMGETQYF.

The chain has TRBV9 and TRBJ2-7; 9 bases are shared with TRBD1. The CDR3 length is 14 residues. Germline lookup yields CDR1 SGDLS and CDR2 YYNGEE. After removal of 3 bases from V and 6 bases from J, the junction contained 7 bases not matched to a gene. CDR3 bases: TGTGCCAGCAGCGCCAACAGGGGGCAAGGCGAGCAGTACTTC. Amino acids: CASSANRGQGEQYF.

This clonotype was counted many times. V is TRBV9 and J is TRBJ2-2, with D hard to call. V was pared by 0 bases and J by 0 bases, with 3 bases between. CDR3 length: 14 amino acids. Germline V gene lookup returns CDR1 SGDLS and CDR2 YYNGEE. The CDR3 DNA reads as TGTGCCAGCAGCGTAGCGGCGAACACCGGGGAGCTGTTTTTT. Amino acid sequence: CASSVAANTGELFF.

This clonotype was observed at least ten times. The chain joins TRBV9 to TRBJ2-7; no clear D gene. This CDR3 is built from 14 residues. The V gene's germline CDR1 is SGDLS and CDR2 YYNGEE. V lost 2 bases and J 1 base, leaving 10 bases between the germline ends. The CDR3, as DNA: TGTGCCAGCAGCGTTGGGTTCCCGTCCTACGAGCAGTACTTC. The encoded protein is CASSVGFPSYEQYF.

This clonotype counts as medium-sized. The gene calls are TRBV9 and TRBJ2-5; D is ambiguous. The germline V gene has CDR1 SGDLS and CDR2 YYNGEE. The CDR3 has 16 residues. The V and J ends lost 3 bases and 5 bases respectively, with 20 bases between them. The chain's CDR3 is CASSGPGPGLGETQYF. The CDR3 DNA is TGTGCCAGCAGCGGGCCGGGCCCCGGATTAGGGGAGACCCAGTACTTC.

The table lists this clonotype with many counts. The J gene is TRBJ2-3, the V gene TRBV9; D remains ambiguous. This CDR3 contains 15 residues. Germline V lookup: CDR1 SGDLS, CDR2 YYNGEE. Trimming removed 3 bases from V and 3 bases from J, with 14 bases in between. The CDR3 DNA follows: TGTGCCAGCAGCGAGAGCCCTACAACGACAGATACGCAGTATTTT. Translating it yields CASSESPTTTDTQYF.

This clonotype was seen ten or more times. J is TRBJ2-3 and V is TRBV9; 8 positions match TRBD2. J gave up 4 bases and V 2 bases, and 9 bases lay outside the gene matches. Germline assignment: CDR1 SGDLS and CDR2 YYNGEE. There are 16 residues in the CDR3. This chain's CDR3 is CASSVLGSGGADTQYF. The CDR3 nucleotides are TGTGCCAGCAGCGTCCTTGGGAGCGGGGGCGCAGATACGCAGTATTTT.

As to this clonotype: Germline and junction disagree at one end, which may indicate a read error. The CDR3 protein is CGSSVGVATEAFF. The CDR3 DNA is TGTGGCAGCAGCGTTGGGGTAGCCACTGAAGCTTTCTTT. The rearrangement uses TRBV9 and TRBJ1-1; D uncertain. The CDR3 has 13 residues. Germline V CDR1 and CDR2: SGDLS, YYNGEE. Complete variable domain (other parts from reference TRBV9 and TRBJ1-1): DSGVTQTPKHLITATGQRVTLRCSPRSGDLSVYWYQQSLDQGLQFLIQYYNGEERAKGNILERFSAQQFPDLHSELNLSSLELGDSALYFCGSSVGVATEAFFGQGTRLTVV.

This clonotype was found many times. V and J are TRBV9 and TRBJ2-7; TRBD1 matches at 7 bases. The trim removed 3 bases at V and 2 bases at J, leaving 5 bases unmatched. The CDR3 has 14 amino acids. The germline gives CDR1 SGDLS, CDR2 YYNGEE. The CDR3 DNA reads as TGTGCCAGCAGCGCCGGACAGGCGACCTACGAGCAGTACTTC. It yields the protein CASSAGQATYEQYF.

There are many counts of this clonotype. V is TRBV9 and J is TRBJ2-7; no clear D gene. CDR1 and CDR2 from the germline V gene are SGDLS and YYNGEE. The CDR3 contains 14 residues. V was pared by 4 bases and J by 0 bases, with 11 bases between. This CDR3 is CASSPEILSYEQYF. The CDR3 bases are TGTGCCAGCAGCCCAGAGATACTCTCCTACGAGCAGTACTTC.

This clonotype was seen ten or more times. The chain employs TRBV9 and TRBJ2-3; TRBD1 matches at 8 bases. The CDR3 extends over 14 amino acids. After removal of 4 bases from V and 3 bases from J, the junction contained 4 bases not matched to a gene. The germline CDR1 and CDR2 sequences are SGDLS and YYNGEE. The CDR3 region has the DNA TGTGCCAGCAGCCCTGACAGGGGTACAGATACGCAGTATTTT. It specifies CASSPDRGTDTQYF.

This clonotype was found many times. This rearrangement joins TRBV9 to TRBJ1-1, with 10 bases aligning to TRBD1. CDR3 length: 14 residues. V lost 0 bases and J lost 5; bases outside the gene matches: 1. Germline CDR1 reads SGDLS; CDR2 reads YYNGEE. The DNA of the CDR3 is TGTGCCAGCAGCGTAGGACAGGGGGCGACTGAAGCTTTCTTT. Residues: CASSVGQGATEAFF.

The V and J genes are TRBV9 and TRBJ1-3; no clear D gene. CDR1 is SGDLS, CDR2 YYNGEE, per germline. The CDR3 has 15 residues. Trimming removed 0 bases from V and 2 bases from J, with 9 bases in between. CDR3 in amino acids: CASSVDGKPGNTIYF. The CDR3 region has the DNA TGTGCCAGCAGCGTAGATGGGAAACCTGGAAACACCATATATTTT.

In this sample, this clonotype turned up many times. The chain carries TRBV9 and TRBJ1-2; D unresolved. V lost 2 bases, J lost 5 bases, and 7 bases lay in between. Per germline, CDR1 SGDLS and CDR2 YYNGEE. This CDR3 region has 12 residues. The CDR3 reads CASSVAGYGYTF. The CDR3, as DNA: TGTGCCAGCAGCGTTGCGGGGTATGGCTACACCTTC.

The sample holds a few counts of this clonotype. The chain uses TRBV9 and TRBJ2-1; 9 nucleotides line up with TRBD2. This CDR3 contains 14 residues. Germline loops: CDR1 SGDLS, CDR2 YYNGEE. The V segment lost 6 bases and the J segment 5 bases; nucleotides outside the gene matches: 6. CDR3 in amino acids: CASTLTSGNNEQFF. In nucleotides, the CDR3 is TGTGCCAGCACCTTGACTAGCGGAAACAATGAGCAGTTCTTC. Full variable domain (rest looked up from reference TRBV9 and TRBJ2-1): DSGVTQTPKHLITATGQRVTLRCSPRSGDLSVYWYQQSLDQGLQFLIQYYNGEERAKGNILERFSAQQFPDLHSELNLSSLELGDSALYFCASTLTSGNNEQFFGPGTRLTVL.

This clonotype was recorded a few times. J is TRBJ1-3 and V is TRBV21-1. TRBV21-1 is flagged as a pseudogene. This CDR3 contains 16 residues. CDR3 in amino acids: CASREDGKPSGNTIYF. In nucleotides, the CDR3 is TGTGCCAGCAGAGAAGACGGCAAACCCTCTGGAAACACCATATATTTT.